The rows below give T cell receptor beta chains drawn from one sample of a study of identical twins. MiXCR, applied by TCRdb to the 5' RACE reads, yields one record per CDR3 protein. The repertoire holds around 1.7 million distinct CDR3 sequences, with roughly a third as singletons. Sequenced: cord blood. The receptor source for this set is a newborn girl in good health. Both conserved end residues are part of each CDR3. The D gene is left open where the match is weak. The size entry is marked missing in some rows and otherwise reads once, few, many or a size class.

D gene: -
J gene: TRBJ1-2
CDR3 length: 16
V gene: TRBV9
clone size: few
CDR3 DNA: TGTGCCAGCAGCGTAGTTACCCCCACGTGGGATTATGGCTACACCTTC
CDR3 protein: CASSVVTPTWDYGYTF

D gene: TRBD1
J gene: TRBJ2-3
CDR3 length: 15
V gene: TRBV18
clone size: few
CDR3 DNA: TGTGCCAGCTCACCTTCCGGACAGGGCGGAGATACGCAGTATTTT
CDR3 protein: CASSPSGQGGDTQYF

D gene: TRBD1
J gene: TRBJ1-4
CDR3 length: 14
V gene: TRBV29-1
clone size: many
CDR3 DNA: TGCAGCGTTACCCGACAGGGACGAGAGGAAAAACTGTTTTTT
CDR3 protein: CSVTRQGREEKLFF

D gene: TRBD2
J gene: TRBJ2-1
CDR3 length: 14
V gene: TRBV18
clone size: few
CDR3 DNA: TGTGCCAGCTCACCACGACTAGCGGAAGATGAGCAGTTCTTC
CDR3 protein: CASSPRLAEDEQFF

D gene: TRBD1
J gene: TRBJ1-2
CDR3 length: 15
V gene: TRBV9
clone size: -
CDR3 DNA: TGTGCCAGCAGCCCTCAGACCGGGACAGGAAGCGGCTACACCTTC
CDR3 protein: CASSPQTGTGSGYTF

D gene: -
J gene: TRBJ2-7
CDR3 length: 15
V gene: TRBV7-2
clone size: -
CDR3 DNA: TGTGCCAGCAGCTTAGCGTCCGACGGGACCTACGAGCAGTACTTC
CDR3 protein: CASSLASDGTYEQYF

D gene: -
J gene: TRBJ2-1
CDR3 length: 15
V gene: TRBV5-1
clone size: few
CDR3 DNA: TGCGCCAGCAACGGGCTGGCTGCCTCCTACAATGAGCAGTTCTTC
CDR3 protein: CASNGLAASYNEQFF

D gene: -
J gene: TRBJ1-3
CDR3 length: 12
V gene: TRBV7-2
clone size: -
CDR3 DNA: TGTGCCAGCAGCGACGCCGGGGGCACCATATATTTT
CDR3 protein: CASSDAGGTIYF

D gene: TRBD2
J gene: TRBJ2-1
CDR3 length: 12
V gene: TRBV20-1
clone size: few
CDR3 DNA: TGCAGTGCTAGAAAGTCGGGGGGGGAGCAGTTCTTC
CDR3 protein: CSARKSGGEQFF

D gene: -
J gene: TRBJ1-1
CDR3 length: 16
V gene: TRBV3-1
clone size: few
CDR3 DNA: TGTGCCAGCAGCCAATCCCGAACACGGTCGCACACTGAAGCTTTCTTT
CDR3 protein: CASSQSRTRSHTEAFF

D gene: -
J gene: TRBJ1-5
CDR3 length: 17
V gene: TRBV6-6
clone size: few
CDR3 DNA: TGTGCCAGCAGTTACTCGATTCGTGACACGATGCCTCAGCCCCAGCATTTT
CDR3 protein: CASSYSIRDTMPQPQHF

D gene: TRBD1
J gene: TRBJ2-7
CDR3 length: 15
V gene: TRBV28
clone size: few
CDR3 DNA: TGTGCCAGCAGATGCCCGATGGACAGGACTTACGAGCAGTACTTC
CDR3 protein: CASRCPMDRTYEQYF

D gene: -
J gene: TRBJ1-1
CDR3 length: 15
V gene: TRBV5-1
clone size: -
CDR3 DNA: TGCGCCAGCAGCTTCCTCCGGGGCGGAAACACTGAAGCTTTCTTT
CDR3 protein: CASSFLRGGNTEAFF

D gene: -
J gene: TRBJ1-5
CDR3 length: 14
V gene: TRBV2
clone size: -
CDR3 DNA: TGTGCCAGCCTCAAGAATATGGGTTATCAGCCCCAGCATTTT
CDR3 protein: CASLKNMGYQPQHF

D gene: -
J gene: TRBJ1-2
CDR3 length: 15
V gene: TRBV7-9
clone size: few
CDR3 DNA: TGTGCCAGCAGCTTAAGAGAGAGACAGGTTTATGGCTACACCTTC
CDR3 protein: CASSLRERQVYGYTF

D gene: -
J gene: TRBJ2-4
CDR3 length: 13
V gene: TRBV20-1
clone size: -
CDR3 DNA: TGCAGTGCTAGAGGTCGGGGATTGAACATTCAGTACTTC
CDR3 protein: CSARGRGLNIQYF

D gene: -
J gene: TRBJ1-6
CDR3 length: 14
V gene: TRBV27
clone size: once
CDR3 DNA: TGTGCCAGCAGGGGAAGCCCATCTAATTCACCCCTCCACTTT
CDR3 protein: CASRGSPSNSPLHF

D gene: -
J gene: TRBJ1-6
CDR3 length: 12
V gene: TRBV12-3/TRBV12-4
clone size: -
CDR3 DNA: TGTGCCGGCAGTTTAAACAATTCACCCCTCCACTTT
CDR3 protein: CAGSLNNSPLHF

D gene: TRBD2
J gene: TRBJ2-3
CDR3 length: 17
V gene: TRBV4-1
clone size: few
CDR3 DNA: TGCGCCAGCAGCCAAGTTTTATGGCGGGAGAGCGGAGATACGCAGTATTTT
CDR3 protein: CASSQVLWRESGDTQYF

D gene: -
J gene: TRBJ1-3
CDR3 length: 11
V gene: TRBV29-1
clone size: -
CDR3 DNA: TGCAGCGGGTTCTCTGGAAACACCATATATTTT
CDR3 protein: CSGFSGNTIYF

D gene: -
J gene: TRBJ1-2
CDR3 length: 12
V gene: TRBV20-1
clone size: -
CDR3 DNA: TGCAGTGCTCACGACCGCAACTATGGCTACACCTTC
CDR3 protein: CSAHDRNYGYTF

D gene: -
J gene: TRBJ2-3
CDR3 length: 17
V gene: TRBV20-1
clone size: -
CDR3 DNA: TGCAGTGCCCTGAGGGGAGGATCTACACGATACACAGATACGCAGTATTTT
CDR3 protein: CSALRGGSTRYTDTQYF

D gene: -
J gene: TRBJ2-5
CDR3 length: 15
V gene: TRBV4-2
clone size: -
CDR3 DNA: TGTGCCAGCAGCCAAGAAGGAATAGCTTACAATGAGCAGTACTTC
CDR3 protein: CASSQEGIAYNEQYF

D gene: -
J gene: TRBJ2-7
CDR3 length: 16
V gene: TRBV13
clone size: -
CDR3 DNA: TGTGCCAGCAGCTTGGGCAGGGGCGCTGATTACTACGAGCAGTACTTC
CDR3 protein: CASSLGRGADYYEQYF

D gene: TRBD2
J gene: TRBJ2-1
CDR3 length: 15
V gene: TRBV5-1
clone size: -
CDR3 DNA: TGCGCCAGCACCAAGGTAGCTAGCGGGAGGGGTCACCAGTTCTTC
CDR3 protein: CASTKVASGRGHQFF

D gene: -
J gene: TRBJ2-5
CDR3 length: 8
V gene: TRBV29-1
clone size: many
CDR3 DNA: TGCAGCGTTGAGACCCAGTACTTC
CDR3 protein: CSVETQYF

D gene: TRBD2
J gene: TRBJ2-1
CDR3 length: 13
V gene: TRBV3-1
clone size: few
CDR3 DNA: TGTGCCAGCAGCCCGACTAGCCCCAATGAGCAGTTCTTC
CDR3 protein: CASSPTSPNEQFF

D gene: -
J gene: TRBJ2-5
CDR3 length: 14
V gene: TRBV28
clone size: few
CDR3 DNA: TGTGCCAGCAGGCTGACCCGCAGGGGTGAGACCCAGTACTTC
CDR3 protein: CASRLTRRGETQYF

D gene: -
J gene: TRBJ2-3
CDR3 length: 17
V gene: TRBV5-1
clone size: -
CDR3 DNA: TGCGCCAGCAGCTTGGCGCCTCCCCCAATTAGCACAGATACGCAGTATTTT
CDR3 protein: CASSLAPPPISTDTQYF

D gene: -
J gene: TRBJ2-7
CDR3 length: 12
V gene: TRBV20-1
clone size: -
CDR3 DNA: TGCAGTGCTAGAGTCGTGGACTACGAGCAGTACTTC
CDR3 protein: CSARVVDYEQYF

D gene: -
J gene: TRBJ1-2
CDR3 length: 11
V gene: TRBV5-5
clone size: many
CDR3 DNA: TGTGCCAGCAGCTTGCCCCCTGGCTACACCTTC
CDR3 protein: CASSLPPGYTF

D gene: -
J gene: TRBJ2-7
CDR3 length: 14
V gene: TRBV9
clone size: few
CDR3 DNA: TGTGCCAGCAGCGTAGGTTCGCTGTCCTACGAGCAGTACTTC
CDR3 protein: CASSVGSLSYEQYF

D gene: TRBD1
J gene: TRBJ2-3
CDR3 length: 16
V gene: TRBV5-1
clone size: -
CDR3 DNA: TGCGCCAGCAGCTTGGGGACAGGGCCTTTCACAGATACGCAGTATTTT
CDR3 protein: CASSLGTGPFTDTQYF

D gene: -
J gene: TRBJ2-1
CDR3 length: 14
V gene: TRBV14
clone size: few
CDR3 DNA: TGTGCCAGCAGCCAATCGACAGGTGGGAATGAGCAGTTCTTC
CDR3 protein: CASSQSTGGNEQFF